This T cell receptor (beta chain) was captured in a study of graft-versus-host responses after intestinal transplantation. Study-level information: Anti-thymocyte globulin induction preceded 2 to 4 years of tacrolimus and steroid maintenance in all recipients.

A remark on this clone: Its antigen is as yet unknown.

Here immunoSEQ multiplex PCR was the method, and the copy in TCRdb shows in-frame clones only, minus some. The data contain roughly 17,000 clones, about 89% of them singletons. Notes on the study in general: The marrow of recipients harbored GvH clones, and ileum or blood showed some of them first. Allograft clonal ratios (graft-versus-host to host-versus-graft) were high in patients who had graft-donor T cell macrochimerism.

Germline CDR1 reads PRHDT; CDR2 reads FYEKMQ (reference sequence). The CDR3 covers 19 residues. J gave up 2 bases and V 3 bases, and 13 bases lay outside the gene matches. Post-transplant bone marrow came from the posterior iliac crest or another site. This chain joins TRBV13 and TRBJ2-2; 9 positions match TRBD2. Sequenced here: bone marrow, sampled around 130 days after transplant. The origin of this receptor is a human patient who received an intestinal transplant, so some T cells may come from the graft donor. The DNA for the CDR3 is TGTGCCAGCAGCTTCCTAGCGGGGTCGGGCGGCCCAAACACCGGGGAGCTGTTTTTT. Protein product: CASSFLAGSGGPNTGELFF.